These 21 T cell receptor beta chains originate from one sample sequenced in a study of cytomegalovirus exposure and HLA in healthy donors. PCR primers comprised 60 Vbeta and 13 Jbeta primers. This table comes from immunoSEQ multiplex PCR, and its TCRdb copy is limited to in-frame clones, with some not included. Of 74,000 or so clones detected, over 65% appear once; the ten largest clones hold under 3%. Specimen: PBMCs. Receptors originate from a man aged 50-59 years in good health and CMV-seropositive.

V gene TRBV19 combines with J gene TRBJ1-4; D ambiguous. The CDR3 runs 14 residues. CDR1 is LNHDA, CDR2 SQIVND, per germline (reference sequence). Trimming stripped 9 bases from V and 0 bases from J, with 11 bases between. In DNA form, the CDR3 reads TGTGCCAGCGGAAGACTTGCAACTAATGAAAAACTGTTTTTT. It yields the protein CASGRLATNEKLFF.

This clone was detected once. The chain carries TRBV30 and TRBJ2-7, with D maybe TRBD2 (5 bases). This CDR3 spans 16 amino acids. The germline V and J ends were trimmed by 1 base and 2 bases, with 18 bases remaining between them. Germline CDR1 reads GTSNPN; CDR2 reads SVGIG (reference sequence). CDR3 residues: CAWSGPGSHRTYEQYF. In DNA form, the CDR3 reads TGTGCCTGGAGTGGACCGGGATCCCACCGGACCTACGAGCAGTACTTC.

V usage is TRBV19 and J usage is TRBJ1-5; D might be TRBD1 (5 bases). Per the germline V gene, CDR1 is LNHDA and CDR2 is SQIVND (reference sequence). This CDR3 spans 14 amino acids. Trimming cost V 5 bases and J 7 bases, with 15 bases left between them. The CDR3 nucleotides read TGTGCCAGTAGTGTTGACGGGGGGGAACAGCCCCAGCATTTT. This gives the protein CASSVDGGEQPQHF.

V gene TRBV28 combines with J gene TRBJ2-5; the D gene is possibly TRBD2 (5 bases). The CDR3 consists of 14 residues. V lost 7 bases to trimming and J lost 7 bases, with 19 bases between them. Per germline, CDR1 MDHEN and CDR2 SYDVKM. In DNA, the CDR3 is TGTGCCAGCAACCCCGGTGGGGAGCGCTGGACCCAGTACTTC. Its translation is CASNPGGERWTQYF.

The chain has TRBV1 and TRBJ2-4; the table assigns TRBD1, which was not confirmed against the DNA. TRBV1 is termed a pseudogene. The CDR3 runs to 14 residues. CDR3: CTSNPREAKNSQYF. The CDR3 nucleotides read TGCACCAGCAACCCCAGGGAAGCCAAAAACAGTCAGTACTTC.

In DNA, the CDR3 is TGCGCCAGCACCTCGACTAGCGACTACGAGCAGTACTTC. It yields the protein CASTSTSDYEQYF. The chain joins TRBV10-2 to TRBJ2-7; 8 nucleotides align to TRBD2. Germline CDR1 and CDR2: WSHSY and SAAADI. The ends lost 7 bases at V and 3 bases at J; junction bases unmatched: 5. This CDR3 is built from 13 residues.

This clone was picked up one time. This chain joins TRBV11-2 and TRBJ2-5; D not certain. The J call is uncertain, as TRBJ2-7 better fits the DNA end. The CDR3 is 14 amino acids. Germline values: CDR1 SGHAT, CDR2 FQNNGV. The CDR3 DNA is TGTGCCAGCAGCTTAGCCGTAAGAAACTACGAGCAGTACTTC. Translation: CASSLAVRNYEQYF.

CDR3 protein: CAGRALGSTGELFF. For the CDR3, the DNA is TGTGCCGGGAGAGCACTAGGAAGCACCGGGGAGCTGTTTTTT. The V gene is TRBV5-4, the J gene TRBJ2-2; TRBD2 might be the D (5 bases). The germline V gene encodes CDR1 SGHNT and CDR2 YYREEE (reference sequence). The CDR3 is made up of 14 amino acids. The V end lost 10 bases, the J end lost 4 bases, and 17 bases lay between the germline ends. Supplemented by reference TRBV5-4 and TRBJ2-2, the full variable domain reads ETGVTQSPTHLIKTRGQQVTLRCSSQSGHNTVSWYQQALGQGPQFIFQYYREEENGRGNFPPRFSGLQFPNYSSELNVNALELDDSALYLCAGRALGSTGELFFGEGSRLTVL.

This chain links TRBV7-2 with TRBJ1-4; 9 bases are a match to TRBD1. The V and J ends lost 4 bases and 5 bases, in that order; junction bases with no gene match: 2. This CDR3 contains 14 residues. Looked up from germline, CDR1 is SGHTA and CDR2 is FQGNSA. This CDR3 is CASSSDRGNEKLFF. For the CDR3, the DNA is TGTGCCAGCAGCTCCGACAGGGGGAATGAAAAACTGTTTTTT.

The chain carries TRBV27 and TRBJ2-5, with a weak D call TRBD2 (7 bases). The DNA end lines up better with TRBJ2-7; the J call may be wrong. Germline V gene data show CDR1 as MNHEY and CDR2 as SMNVEV (reference sequence). This CDR3 has 16 residues. CDR3 protein: CASSRIGRGGSYEQYF. Written as DNA, the CDR3 is TGTGCCAGCAGCCGAATAGGTAGGGGGGGCTCCTACGAGCAGTACTTC.

In its sample, this clone was seen a few times. The V call is TRBV7-3, the J call TRBJ1-1, with a weak D call TRBD1 (6 bases). The CDR3 covers 13 residues. The ends were cut back, 2 bases at V and 5 bases at J, with 9 bases in the middle. Germline loops: CDR1 SGHTA, CDR2 FQGTGA. The CDR3 here is CASSLPGETEAFF. DNA of the CDR3: TGTGCCAGCAGCTTACCAGGGGAGACTGAAGCTTTCTTT.

The chain has TRBV11-2 and TRBJ2-3; TRBD1 might be the D (5 bases). This CDR3 region has 13 residues. Germline V gives CDR1 SGHAT, CDR2 FQNNGV. V was shortened by 3 bases and J by 6 bases, with 10 bases between the two germline ends. The CDR3 sequence is CASSFLGVDTQYF. Here the CDR3 DNA reads TGTGCCAGCAGCTTCCTAGGGGTGGATACGCAGTATTTT.

The V call is TRBV5-1, the J call TRBJ2-3, with D possibly being TRBD2 (6 bases). The germline V gene encodes CDR1 SGHRS and CDR2 YFSETQ. V lost 7 bases, J lost 3 bases, and 12 bases lay in between. The CDR3 spans 13 residues. The CDR3 region has the DNA TGCGCCAGCGCCAACGGAGGGACAGATACGCAGTATTTT. Amino acids: CASANGGTDTQYF.

The chain combines TRBV6-6 with TRBJ1-3; D is possibly TRBD1 (6 bases). The germline CDR1 and CDR2 sequences are MNHNY and SVGAGI (reference sequence). The V gene lost 6 bases and the J gene lost 8 bases, with 14 bases spanning the gap. CDR3 length: 13 residues. CDR3 bases: TGTGCCAGCAGACCGGGGGGCCCCCACACCATATATTTT. It codes for CASRPGGPHTIYF.

The chain links TRBV9 to TRBJ2-7, with 7 bases matching TRBD1. Germline CDR1 SGDLS, CDR2 YYNGEE. With 3 bases clipped from V and 2 bases from J, the junction kept 11 bases outside the gene matches. The CDR3 length is 16 residues. CDR3 nucleotides: TGTGCCAGCAGCGCCACTACTTCGCAGGGGGCCTACGAGCAGTACTTC. Protein sequence: CASSATTSQGAYEQYF.

The chain carries TRBV30 and TRBJ1-2, with 7 bases aligning to TRBD1. Germline V gives CDR1 GTSNPN, CDR2 SVGIG (reference sequence). The junction had 16 bases not matched to a gene; V was cut back by 5 bases and J by 7 bases. This CDR3 contains 15 residues. CDR3 amino acids: CAWSTSGQATGGYTF. The CDR3 nucleotides are TGTGCCTGGTCTACCTCCGGACAGGCGACAGGTGGCTACACCTTC.

CDR3 sequence reads: CASSRLAGASDEQFF. CDR3 bases: TGTGCCAGTAGTAGACTAGCGGGAGCATCCGATGAGCAGTTCTTC. The chain carries TRBV19 and TRBJ2-1; TRBD2 matches at 12 bases. Per germline, CDR1 LNHDA and CDR2 SQIVND (reference sequence). Trimming took 4 bases from V and 8 from J; bases not matched to a gene: 6. CDR3 size: 15 residues.

The chain carries TRBV9 and TRBJ1-1, with TRBD1 identical over 9 bases. V trimming: 4 bases; J trimming: 4 bases; junction bases outside the gene matches: 2. Germline V gene lookup returns CDR1 SGDLS and CDR2 YYNGEE. The CDR3 has 13 residues. CDR3 in DNA: TGTGCCAGCAGCTCACAGGGGGCCACTGAAGCTTTCTTT. Translated, it gives CASSSQGATEAFF.

This chain joins TRBV6-1 and TRBJ2-7, with D possibly matching TRBD2 (7 bases). Germline V lookup: CDR1 MNHNS, CDR2 SASEGT. The CDR3 totals 15 residues. The germline V and J ends were trimmed by 4 bases and 1 base, with 14 bases remaining between them. CDR3 DNA: TGTGCCAGCAGTGCCTCAAAGGGGGGGTCCTACGAGCAGTACTTC. This codes for CASSASKGGSYEQYF.

This clone was observed once. This chain joins TRBV27 and TRBJ2-7; TRBD2 aligns across 7 bases. CDR3 length equals 14 residues. The germline CDR1 and CDR2 sequences are MNHEY and SMNVEV (reference sequence). Trimming at V came to 4 bases and at J to 2 bases, leaving 5 bases not matched to a gene. The CDR3 region is CASSSLGRTYEQYF. The DNA for the CDR3 is TGTGCCAGCAGTTCCCTCGGGAGGACCTACGAGCAGTACTTC.

This clone was counted a few times. This CDR3 reads CASSLEGTGSSSQYF. The CDR3 coding sequence is TGTGCCAGCAGCTTGGAAGGGACAGGGAGTTCCAGTCAGTACTTC. V usage is TRBV5-8 and J usage is TRBJ2-4; 9 bases line up with TRBD1. This CDR3 comprises 15 residues. The germline V gene has CDR1 SGHTS and CDR2 YDEGEE. Trimming took 0 bases from V and 12 from J; bases not matched to a gene: 10. Full variable domain (missing parts from reference TRBV5-8 and TRBJ2-4): EAGVTQSPTHLIKTRGQQATLRCSPISGHTSVYWYQQALGLGLQFLLWYDEGEERNRGNFPPRFSGRQFPNYSSELNVNALELEDSALYLCASSLEGTGSSSQYFGAGTRLSVL.